What follows are 10 T cell receptor beta chains derived from one specimen sequenced in a study of coeliac disease. TCRdb keeps only in-frame clones here, not all; method: immunoSEQ multiplex PCR. The sample lists 7,500 to 9,500 clones, around three fifths occurring once. Source material: intraepithelial lymphocytes from the gut. These receptors were taken from a woman aged 55-70 years with celiac disease.

This clone has just one count. The chain combines TRBV7-9 with TRBJ2-7; D is unresolved. Germline V gene data show CDR1 as SEHNR and CDR2 as FQNEAQ (reference sequence). The CDR3 has 12 residues. V was pared by 9 bases and J by 2 bases, with 11 bases between. CDR3 loop: CASEVRPYEQYF. In DNA, the CDR3 is TGTGCCAGTGAGGTCCGACCCTACGAGCAGTACTTC.

This clone was detected only a few times. This chain uses TRBV30 with TRBJ2-1, with 8 nucleotides matching TRBD2. This CDR3 region has 16 residues. CDR1 is GTSNPN, CDR2 SVGIG, per germline (reference sequence). The ends lost 3 bases at V and 8 bases at J; junction bases unmatched: 15. CDR3 bases: TGTGCCTGGAGGACTAGCGTTTCTTGGAGGTTCCATGAGCAGTTCTTC. This translates into CAWRTSVSWRFHEQFF.

The chain combines TRBV19 with TRBJ1-5; D may be TRBD1 (5 bases). CDR1 and CDR2 (germline): LNHDA, SQIVND (reference sequence). Trimming removed 7 bases from V and 6 bases from J, with 10 bases in between. The CDR3 totals 12 residues. Here the CDR3 DNA reads TGTGCCAGTACCGTCGGGGGTCAGCCCCAGCATTTT. Translating gives CASTVGGQPQHF.

CDR3 in DNA: TGTGCCAGCAGCTTAGCCCGAGGGTCCACAGATACGCAGTATTTT. As protein: CASSLARGSTDTQYF. This chain links TRBV7-2 with TRBJ2-3; D may be TRBD2 (5 bases). This CDR3 contains 15 residues. Germline V gives CDR1 SGHTA, CDR2 FQGNSA. Trimming left V 0 bases short and J 2 bases short, with 9 bases between.

The CDR3 nucleotides read TGTGCCAGCAGCGTAGACAGCGGGAGGGGGGAGACCCAGTACTTC. This encodes CASSVDSGRGETQYF. V gene TRBV9 combines with J gene TRBJ2-5, with 10 bases matching TRBD2. Per germline, CDR1 SGDLS and CDR2 YYNGEE. The CDR3 is 15 amino acids. V shed 0 bases and J 5 bases; nucleotides not matched to a gene: 4.

The CDR3 spells CASSEIGTSSYEQYF. Written as DNA, the CDR3 is TGTGCCAGCAGTGAAATAGGGACTAGCTCCTACGAGCAGTACTTC. J is TRBJ2-7 and V is TRBV6-1, with 8 positions matching TRBD2. CDR3 length: 15 amino acids. Trimming at V came to 2 bases and at J to 0 bases, leaving 3 bases not matched to a gene. From germline, CDR1 is MNHNS and CDR2 SASEGT.

This clone came up once. This chain joins TRBV11-2 and TRBJ1-2, with 9 bases that match TRBD1. Trimming removed 1 base from V and 3 bases from J; junction bases left unmatched: 9. CDR1 is SGHAT, CDR2 FQNNGV, per germline. The CDR3 length is 17 residues. The CDR3 reads CASSLGVWRQGDYGYTF. The CDR3 DNA reads TGTGCCAGCAGCTTAGGGGTCTGGAGACAGGGGGACTATGGCTACACCTTC.

This clone is medium-sized (0.01 to 0.1%) within its sample. The rearrangement links TRBV7-2 to TRBJ2-1; TRBD1 matches at 7 bases. Germline values: CDR1 SGHTA, CDR2 FQGNSA. The J segment lost 12 bases and the V segment lost 4 bases, leaving 6 bases of the junction unmatched. This CDR3 contains 12 residues. CDR3 sequence: CASSSTGHVQFF. CDR3 DNA: TGTGCCAGCAGCTCGACAGGGCATGTGCAGTTCTTC.

This rearrangement joins TRBV5-1 to TRBJ2-7; TRBD1 matches 7 bases. V lost 4 bases and J lost 3; bases outside the gene matches: 4. The CDR3 covers 13 residues. From germline, CDR1 is SGHRS and CDR2 YFSETQ. The DNA for the CDR3 is TGCGCCAGCAGCCCTACAGGGGTCTACGAGCAGTACTTC. Its translation: CASSPTGVYEQYF.

V and J are TRBV6-1 and TRBJ2-5; D perhaps matches TRBD1 (5 bases). The assigned J gene may be wrong: the sequence end matches TRBJ2-7 better. This CDR3 has 15 amino acids. The V gene's germline CDR1 is MNHNS and CDR2 SASEGT. In nucleotides, the CDR3 is TGTGCCAGCAGTGAGGGGCAGGGCCCTTCCTACGAGCAGTACTTC. Translated, it gives CASSEGQGPSYEQYF.